The T cell receptor beta chain under discussion was sequenced for a study of blood T cell repertoires in COVID-19. Measured with immunoSEQ multiplex PCR; TCRdb has only the in-frame clones, and not every one. The sample has 400,000 to 450,000 clones; roughly 85% are singletons. This CDR3 spans 14 amino acids. The J segment lost 11 bases and the V segment lost 0 bases, leaving 9 bases of the junction unmatched. In germline, CDR1 is SGHDN, CDR2 FVKESK. The sequencing sample was made of peripheral blood. The receptor comes from a young woman with active or convalescent COVID-19. This chain links TRBV14 with TRBJ1-1, with TRBD1 matching 7 bases. CDR3 sequence: CASSQDWGTVGAFF. In DNA form, the CDR3 reads TGTGCCAGCAGCCAAGATTGGGGGACAGTAGGCGCTTTCTTT.